The clone carrying this T cell receptor (beta chain) was found once. Looked up from germline, CDR1 is ENHRY and CDR2 is SYGVKD. J lost 9 bases, V lost 4 bases, and 8 bases had no gene match. This CDR3 has 14 residues. The data were obtained in a study of blood T cell repertoires in COVID-19. About the research overall: T cells, B-cell-depleted T cells, or PBMCs provided the cDNA or gDNA that served as material.

Sequenced by immunoSEQ multiplex PCR; TCRdb stores in-frame clones only, minus some. The sample records 250,000 to 300,000 clones, roughly 89% being singletons. The chain recombines TRBV10-3 with TRBJ2-1; 8 positions agree with TRBD2. The source of this sequence is a woman aged 40 to 49 who had recovered from COVID-19. Sequenced sample: peripheral blood. DNA of the CDR3: TGTGCCATCAGTGTCCGGGGACTAGGACCTGAGCAGTTCTTC. Its translation is CAISVRGLGPEQFF.